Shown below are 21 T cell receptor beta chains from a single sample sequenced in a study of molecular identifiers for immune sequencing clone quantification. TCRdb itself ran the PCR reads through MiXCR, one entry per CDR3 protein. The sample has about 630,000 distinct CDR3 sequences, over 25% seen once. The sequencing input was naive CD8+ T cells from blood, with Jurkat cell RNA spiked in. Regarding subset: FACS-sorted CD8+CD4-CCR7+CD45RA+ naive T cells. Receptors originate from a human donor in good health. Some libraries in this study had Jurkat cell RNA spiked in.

The CDR3 DNA follows: TGTGCCAGCAGCTTAGGAGGGCCGCTCCCCCATGAGCAGTTCTTC. This gives the protein CASSLGGPLPHEQFF. The chain joins TRBV11-3 to TRBJ2-1, with D possibly being TRBD2 (5 bases). Trimming removed 1 base from V and 8 bases from J, with 15 bases in between. Per the germline V gene, CDR1 is SGHNT and CDR2 is YENEEA. CDR3 length: 15 amino acids.

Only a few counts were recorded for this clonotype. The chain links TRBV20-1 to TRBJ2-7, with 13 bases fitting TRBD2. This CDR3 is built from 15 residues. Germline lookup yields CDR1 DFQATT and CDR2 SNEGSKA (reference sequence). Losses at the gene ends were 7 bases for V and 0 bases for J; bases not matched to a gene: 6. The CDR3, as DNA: TGCAGTGGATACGGACTAGCGGGGGTCTCCTACGAGCAGTACTTC. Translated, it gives CSGYGLAGVSYEQYF.

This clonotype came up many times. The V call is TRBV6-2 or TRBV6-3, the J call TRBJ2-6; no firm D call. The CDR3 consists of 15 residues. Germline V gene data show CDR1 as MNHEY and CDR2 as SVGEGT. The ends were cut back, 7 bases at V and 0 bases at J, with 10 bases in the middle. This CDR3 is CASKKGRSGANVLTF. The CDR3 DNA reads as TGTGCCAGCAAAAAGGGCCGCTCTGGGGCCAACGTCCTGACTTTC.

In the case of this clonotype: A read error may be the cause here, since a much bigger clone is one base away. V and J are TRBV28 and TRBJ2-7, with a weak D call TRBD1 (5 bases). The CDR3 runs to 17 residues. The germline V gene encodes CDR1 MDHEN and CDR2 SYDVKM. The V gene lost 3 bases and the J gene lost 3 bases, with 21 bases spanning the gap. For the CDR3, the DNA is TGTGCCAGCAGTTTTGCTAGGGGCCCACAAATAAACTACGAGCAGTACTTC. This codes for CASSFARGPQINYEQYF. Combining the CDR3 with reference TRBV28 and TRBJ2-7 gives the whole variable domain DVKVTQSSRYLVKRTGEKVFLECVQDMDHENMFWYRQDPGLGLRLIYFSYDVKMKEKGDIPEGYSVSREKKERFSLILESASTNQTSMYLCASSFARGPQINYEQYFGPGTRLTVT.

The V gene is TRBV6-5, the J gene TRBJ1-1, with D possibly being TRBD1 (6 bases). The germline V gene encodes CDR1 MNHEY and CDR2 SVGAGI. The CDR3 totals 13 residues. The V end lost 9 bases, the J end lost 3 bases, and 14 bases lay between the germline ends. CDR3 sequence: CASQTGRDTEAFF. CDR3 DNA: TGTGCCAGTCAAACAGGGAGGGACACTGAAGCTTTCTTT.

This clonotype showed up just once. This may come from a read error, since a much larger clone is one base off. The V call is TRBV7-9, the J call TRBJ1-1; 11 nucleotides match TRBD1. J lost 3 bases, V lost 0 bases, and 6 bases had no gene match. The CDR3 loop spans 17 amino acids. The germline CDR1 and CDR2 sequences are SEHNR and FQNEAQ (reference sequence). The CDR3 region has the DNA TGTGCCAGCAGCTTAGCCGGGACAGGGGGATTGGACACTGAAGCTTTCTTT. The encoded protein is CASSLAGTGGLDTEAFF.

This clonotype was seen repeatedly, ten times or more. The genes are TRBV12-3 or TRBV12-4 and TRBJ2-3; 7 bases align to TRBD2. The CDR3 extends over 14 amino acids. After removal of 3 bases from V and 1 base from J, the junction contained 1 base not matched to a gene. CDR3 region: CASSFTSGTDTQYF. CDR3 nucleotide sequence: TGTGCCAGCAGTTTTACTAGCGGCACAGATACGCAGTATTTT.

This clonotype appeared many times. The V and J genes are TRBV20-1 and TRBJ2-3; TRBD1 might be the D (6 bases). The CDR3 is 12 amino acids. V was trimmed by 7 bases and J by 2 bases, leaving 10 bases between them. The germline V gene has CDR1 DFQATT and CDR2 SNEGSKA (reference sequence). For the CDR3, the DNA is TGCAGTGGGGGGCAGGACACAGATACGCAGTATTTT. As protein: CSGGQDTDTQYF.

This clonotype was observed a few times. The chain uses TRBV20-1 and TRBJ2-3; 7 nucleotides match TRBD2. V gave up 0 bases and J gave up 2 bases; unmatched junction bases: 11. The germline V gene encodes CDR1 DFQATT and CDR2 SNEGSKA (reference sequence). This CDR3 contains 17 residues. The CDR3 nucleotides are TGCAGTGCTAGAGATCTCTTGGGGGAGGGCCACACAGATACGCAGTATTTT. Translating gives CSARDLLGEGHTDTQYF.

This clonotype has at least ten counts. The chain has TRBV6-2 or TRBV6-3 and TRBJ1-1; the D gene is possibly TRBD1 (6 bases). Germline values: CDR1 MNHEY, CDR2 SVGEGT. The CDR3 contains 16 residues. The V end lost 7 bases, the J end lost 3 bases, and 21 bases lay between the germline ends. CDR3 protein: CASTLTVGGAYTEAFF. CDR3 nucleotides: TGTGCCAGCACTCTCACCGTGGGGGGCGCCTACACTGAAGCTTTCTTT.

CDR3 residues: CASRSSWDEQYF. As DNA, the CDR3 is TGTGCCAGCAGGTCCTCGTGGGACGAGCAGTACTTC. The rearrangement links TRBV6-2 or TRBV6-3 to TRBJ2-7; D not certain. The CDR3 extends over 12 amino acids. The V end lost 6 bases, the J end lost 5 bases, and 11 bases lay between the germline ends. Germline V CDR1 and CDR2: MNHEY, SVGEGT.

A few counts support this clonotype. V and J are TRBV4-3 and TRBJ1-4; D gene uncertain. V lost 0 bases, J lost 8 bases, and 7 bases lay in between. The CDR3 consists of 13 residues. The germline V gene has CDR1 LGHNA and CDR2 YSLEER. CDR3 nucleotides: TGCGCCAGCAGCCAAGACCCGGAGGAAAAACTGTTTTTT. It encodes CASSQDPEEKLFF.

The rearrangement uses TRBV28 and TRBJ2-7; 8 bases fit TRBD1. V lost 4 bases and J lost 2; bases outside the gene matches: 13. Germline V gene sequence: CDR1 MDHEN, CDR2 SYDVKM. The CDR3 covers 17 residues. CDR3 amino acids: CASSSLPGLRGPYEQYF. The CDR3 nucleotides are TGTGCCAGCAGTTCCCTCCCGGGTCTCAGGGGGCCCTACGAGCAGTACTTC.

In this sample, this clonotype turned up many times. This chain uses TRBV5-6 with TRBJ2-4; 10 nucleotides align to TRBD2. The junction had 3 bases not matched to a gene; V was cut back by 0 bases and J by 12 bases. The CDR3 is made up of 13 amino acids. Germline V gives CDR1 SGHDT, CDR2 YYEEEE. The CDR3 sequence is CASSLVGLAAQYF. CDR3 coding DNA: TGTGCCAGCAGCTTGGTTGGACTAGCGGCTCAGTACTTC.

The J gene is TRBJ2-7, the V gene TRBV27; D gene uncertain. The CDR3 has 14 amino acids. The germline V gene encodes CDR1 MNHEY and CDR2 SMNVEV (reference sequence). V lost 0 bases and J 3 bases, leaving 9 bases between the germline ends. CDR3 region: CASSLSPEDYEQYF. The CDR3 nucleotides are TGTGCCAGCAGTTTATCGCCAGAAGACTACGAGCAGTACTTC.

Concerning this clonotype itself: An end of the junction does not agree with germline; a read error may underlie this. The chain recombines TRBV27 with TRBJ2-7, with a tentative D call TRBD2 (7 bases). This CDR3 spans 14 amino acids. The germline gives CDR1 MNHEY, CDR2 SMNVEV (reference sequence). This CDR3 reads CARRPEGGPYAQYF. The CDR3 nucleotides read TGTGCCCGCAGGCCCGAGGGGGGGCCCTACGCGCAGTACTTC.

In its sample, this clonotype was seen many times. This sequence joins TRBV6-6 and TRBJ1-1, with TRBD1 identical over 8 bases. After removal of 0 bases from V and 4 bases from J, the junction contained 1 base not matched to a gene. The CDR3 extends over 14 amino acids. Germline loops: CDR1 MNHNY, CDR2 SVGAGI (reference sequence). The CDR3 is CASSYSDRGTEAFF. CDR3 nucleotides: TGTGCCAGCAGTTACTCCGACAGGGGCACTGAAGCTTTCTTT.

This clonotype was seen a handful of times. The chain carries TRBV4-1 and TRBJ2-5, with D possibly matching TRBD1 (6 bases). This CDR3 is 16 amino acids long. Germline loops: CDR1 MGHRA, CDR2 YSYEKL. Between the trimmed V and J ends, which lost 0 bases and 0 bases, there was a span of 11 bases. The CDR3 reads CASSQDGTGYQETQYF. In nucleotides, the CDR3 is TGCGCCAGCAGCCAAGATGGAACAGGGTACCAAGAGACCCAGTACTTC.

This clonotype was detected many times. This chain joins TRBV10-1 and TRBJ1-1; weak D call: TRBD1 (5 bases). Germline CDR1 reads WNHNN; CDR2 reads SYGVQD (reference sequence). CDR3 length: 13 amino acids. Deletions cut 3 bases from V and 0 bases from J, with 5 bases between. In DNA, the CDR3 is TGCGCCAGCAGTGAAGGGGTGAACACTGAAGCTTTCTTT. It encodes CASSEGVNTEAFF.

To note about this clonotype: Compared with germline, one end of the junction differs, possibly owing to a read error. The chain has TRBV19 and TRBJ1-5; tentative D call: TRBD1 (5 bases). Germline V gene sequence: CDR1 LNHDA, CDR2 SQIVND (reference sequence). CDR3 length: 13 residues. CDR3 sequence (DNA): TGTGCCGGTAGTATAGACGATGGGGCGCCCAAGCATTTT. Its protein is CAGSIDDGAPKHF.

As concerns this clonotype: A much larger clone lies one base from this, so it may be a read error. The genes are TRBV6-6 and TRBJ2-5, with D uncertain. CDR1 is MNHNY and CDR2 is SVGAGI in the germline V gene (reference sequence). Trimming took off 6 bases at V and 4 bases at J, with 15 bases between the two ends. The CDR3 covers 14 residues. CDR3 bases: TGTGCCAGCAGCTATAGGGTGTCCCGAGAGACCCAGTACTTC. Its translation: CASSYRVSRETQYF.